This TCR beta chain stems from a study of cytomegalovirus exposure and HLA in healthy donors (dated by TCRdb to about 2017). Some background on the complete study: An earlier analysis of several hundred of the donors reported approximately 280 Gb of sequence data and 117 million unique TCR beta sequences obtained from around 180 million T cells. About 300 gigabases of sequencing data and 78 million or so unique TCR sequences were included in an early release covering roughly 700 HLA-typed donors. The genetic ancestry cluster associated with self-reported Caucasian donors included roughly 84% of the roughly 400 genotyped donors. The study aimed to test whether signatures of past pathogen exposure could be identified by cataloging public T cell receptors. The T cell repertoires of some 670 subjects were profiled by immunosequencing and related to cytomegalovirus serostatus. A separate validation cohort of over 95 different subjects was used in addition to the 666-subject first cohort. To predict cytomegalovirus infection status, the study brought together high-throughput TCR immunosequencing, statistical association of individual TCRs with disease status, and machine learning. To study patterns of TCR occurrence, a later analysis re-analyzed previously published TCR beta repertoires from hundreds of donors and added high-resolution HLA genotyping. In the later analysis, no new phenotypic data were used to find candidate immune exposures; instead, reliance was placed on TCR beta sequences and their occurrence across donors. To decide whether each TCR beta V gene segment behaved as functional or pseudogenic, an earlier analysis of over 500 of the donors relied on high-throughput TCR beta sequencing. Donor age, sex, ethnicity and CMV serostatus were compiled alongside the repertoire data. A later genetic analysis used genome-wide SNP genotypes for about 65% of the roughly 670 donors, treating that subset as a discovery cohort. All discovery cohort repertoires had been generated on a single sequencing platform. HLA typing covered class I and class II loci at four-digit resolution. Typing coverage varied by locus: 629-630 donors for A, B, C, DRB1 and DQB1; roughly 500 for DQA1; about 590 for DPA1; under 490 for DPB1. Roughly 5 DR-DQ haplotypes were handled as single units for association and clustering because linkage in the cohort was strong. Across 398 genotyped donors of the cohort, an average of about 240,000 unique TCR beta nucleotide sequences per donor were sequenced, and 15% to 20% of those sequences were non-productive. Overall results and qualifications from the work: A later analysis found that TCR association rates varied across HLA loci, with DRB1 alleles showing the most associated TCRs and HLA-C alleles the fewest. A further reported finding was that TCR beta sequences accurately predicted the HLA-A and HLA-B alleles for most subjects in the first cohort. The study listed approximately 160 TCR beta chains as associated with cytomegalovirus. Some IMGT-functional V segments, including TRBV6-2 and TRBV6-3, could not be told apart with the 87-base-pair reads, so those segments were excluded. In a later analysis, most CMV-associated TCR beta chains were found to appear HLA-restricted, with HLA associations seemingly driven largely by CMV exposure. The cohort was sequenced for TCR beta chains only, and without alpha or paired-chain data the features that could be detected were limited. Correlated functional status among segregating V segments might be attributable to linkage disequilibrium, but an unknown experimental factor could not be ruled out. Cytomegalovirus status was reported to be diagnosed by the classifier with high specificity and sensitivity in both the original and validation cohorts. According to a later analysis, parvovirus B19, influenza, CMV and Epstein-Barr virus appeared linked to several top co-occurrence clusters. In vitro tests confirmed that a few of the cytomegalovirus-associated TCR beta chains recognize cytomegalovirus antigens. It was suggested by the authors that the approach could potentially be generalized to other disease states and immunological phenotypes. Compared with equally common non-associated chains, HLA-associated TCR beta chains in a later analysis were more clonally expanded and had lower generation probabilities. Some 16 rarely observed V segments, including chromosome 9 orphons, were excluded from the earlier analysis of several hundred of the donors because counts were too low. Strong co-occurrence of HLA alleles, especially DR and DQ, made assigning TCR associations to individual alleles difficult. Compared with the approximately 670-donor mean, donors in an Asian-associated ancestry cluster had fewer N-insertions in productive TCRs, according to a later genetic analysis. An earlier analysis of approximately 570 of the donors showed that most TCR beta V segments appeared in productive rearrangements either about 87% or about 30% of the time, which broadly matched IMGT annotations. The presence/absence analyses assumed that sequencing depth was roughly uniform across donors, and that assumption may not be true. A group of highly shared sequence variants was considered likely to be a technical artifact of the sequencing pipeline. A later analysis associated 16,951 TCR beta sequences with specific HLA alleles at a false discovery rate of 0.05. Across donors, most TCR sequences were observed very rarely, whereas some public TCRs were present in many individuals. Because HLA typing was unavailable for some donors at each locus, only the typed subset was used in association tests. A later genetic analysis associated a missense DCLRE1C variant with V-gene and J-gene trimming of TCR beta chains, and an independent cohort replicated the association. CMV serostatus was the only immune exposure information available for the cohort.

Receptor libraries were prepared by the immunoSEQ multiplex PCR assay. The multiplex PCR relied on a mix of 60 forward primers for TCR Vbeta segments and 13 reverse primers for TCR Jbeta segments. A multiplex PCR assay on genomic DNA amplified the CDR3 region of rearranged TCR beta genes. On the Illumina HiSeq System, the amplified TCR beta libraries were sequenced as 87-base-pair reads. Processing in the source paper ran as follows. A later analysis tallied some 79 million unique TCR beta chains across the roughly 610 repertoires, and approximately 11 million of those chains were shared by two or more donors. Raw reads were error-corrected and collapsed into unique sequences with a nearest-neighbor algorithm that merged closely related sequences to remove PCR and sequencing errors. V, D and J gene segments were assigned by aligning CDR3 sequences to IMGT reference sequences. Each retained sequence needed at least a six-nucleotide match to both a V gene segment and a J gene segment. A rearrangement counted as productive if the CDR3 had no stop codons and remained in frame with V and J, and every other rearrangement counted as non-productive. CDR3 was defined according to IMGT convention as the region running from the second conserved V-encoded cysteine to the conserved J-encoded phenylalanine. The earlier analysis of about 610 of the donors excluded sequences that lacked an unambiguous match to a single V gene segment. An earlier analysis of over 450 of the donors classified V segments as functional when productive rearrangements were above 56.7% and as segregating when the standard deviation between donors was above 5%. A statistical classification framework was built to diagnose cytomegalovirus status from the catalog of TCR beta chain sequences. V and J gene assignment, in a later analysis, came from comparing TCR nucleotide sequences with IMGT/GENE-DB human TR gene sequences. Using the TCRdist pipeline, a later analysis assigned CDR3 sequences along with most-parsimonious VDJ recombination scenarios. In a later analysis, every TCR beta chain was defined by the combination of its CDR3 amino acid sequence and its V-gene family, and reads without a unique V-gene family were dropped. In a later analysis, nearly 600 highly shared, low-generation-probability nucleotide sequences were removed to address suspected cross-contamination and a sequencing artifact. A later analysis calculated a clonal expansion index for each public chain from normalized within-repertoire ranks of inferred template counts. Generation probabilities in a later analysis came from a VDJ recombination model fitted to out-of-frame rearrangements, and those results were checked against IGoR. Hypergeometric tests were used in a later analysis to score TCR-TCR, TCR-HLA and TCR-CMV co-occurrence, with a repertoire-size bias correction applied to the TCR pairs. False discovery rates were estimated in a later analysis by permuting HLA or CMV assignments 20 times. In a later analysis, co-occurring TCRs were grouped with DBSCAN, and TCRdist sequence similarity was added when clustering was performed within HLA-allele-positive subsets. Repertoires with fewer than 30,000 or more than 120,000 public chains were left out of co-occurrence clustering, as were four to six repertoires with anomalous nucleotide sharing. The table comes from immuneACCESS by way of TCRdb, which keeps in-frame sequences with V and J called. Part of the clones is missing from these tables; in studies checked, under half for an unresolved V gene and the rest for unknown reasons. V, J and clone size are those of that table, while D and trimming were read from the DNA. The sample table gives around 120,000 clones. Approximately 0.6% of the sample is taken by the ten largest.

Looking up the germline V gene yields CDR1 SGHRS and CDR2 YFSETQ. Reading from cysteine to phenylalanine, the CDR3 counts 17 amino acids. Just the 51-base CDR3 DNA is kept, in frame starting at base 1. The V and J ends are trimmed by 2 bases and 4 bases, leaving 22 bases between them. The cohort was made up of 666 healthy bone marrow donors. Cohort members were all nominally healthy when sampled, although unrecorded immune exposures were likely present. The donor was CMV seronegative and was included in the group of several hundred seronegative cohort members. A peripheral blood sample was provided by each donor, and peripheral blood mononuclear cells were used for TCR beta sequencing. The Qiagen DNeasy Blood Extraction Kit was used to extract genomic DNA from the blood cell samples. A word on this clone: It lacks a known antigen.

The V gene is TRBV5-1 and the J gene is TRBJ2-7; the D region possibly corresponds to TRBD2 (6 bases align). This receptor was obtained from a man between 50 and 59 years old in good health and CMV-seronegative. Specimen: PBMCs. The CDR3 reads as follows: CASSLREWAGRGYEQYF. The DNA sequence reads TGCGCCAGCAGCTTAAGAGAATGGGCAGGTCGGGGGTACGAGCAGTACTTC.